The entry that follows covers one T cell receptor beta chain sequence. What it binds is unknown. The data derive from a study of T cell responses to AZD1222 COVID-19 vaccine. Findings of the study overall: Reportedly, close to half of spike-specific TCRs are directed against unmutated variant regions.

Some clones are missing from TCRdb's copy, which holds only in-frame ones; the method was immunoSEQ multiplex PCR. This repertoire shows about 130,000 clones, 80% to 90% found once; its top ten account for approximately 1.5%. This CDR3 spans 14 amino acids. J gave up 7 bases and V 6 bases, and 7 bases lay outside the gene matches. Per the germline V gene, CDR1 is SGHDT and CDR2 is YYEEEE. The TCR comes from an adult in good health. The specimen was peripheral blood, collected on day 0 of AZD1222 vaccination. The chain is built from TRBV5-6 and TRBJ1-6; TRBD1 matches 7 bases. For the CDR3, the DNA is TGTGCCAGCATCAAGGGACAGCGAAATTCACCCCTCCACTTT. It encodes CASIKGQRNSPLHF.